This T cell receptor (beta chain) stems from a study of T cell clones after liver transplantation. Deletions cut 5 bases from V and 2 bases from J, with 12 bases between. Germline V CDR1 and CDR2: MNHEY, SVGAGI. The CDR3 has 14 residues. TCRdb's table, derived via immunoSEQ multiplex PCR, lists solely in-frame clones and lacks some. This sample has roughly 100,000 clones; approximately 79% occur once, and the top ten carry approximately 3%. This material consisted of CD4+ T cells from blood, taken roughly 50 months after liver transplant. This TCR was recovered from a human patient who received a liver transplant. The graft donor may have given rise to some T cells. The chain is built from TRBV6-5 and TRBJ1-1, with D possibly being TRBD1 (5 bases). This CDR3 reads CASSHHRGNTEAFF. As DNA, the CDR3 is TGTGCCAGCAGTCATCATAGGGGAAACACTGAAGCTTTCTTT.